The entry below gives a single T cell receptor beta chain sequence along with its context. Its target is not known. Researchers ran the PCR with 60 Vbeta and 13 Jbeta primers. The repertoire was sequenced with immunoSEQ multiplex PCR; TCRdb's copy has only in-frame clones and lacks some. There are 200,000 to 250,000 clones in the sample; about 78% occur only once, and roughly 3% lies in the top ten. Samples came from healthy bone marrow donors. These data originate in a study of cytomegalovirus exposure and HLA in healthy donors. Findings and caveats of the study: Associated with cytomegalovirus, according to the listing, were 150 to 200 TCR beta chains. Some V segments, TRBV6-2 and TRBV6-3 among them, were indistinguishable and were therefore excluded. The authors considered a cluster of highly shared sequence variants likely to be a sequencing artifact.

CDR1 and CDR2 (germline): MNHEY, SMNVEV (reference sequence). The J segment lost 7 bases and the V segment lost 0 bases, leaving 4 bases of the junction unmatched. The CDR3 loop spans 14 amino acids. The TCR comes from a woman aged 25 to 39 in good health and CMV-seronegative. The rearrangement links TRBV27 to TRBJ2-7; the match to TRBD2 covers 9 bases. Specimen: PBMCs. In nucleotides, the CDR3 is TGTGCCAGCAGTTTATCCGGGACTAGCACAGAGCAGTACTTC. Amino acid sequence: CASSLSGTSTEQYF.